A selection of T cell receptor beta chains follows, all from one sample in a study of T cells in Graves' hyperthyroidism and ophthalmopathy. MiXCR, applied by TCRdb to the multiplex PCR reads, yields one record per CDR3 protein. Found here are about 400,000 distinct CDR3 sequences, less than 20% of them singletons; the top ten hold about 7.7%. Sequencing input: blood. The receptor set was obtained from a woman aged 18-35 years with Graves' hyperthyroidism. Both conserved end residues are part of each CDR3. Fields, in order: CDR3 DNA, CDR3 protein, V gene, D gene, clone size, CDR3 length, J gene. The D gene is left open where the match is weak. Clone size is stated in some rows and not others, as once, few, many or a class when expanded.

TGTGCCAGCAGTCAAGGACTGACCACCGGGGAGCTGTTTTTT	CASSQGLTTGELFF	TRBV6-2/TRBV6-3	.	many	14	TRBJ2-2
TGTGCCTGGAGTGTACTAGTAGCACAGGGTGGCTACACCTTC	CAWSVLVAQGGYTF	TRBV30	.	.	14	TRBJ1-2
TGTGCCATCAGTGAAGTTCGCGAGACTAGCGGGGGCCCTCTCGAGAATGAGCAGTTCTTC	CAISEVRETSGGPLENEQFF	TRBV10-3	TRBD2	.	20	TRBJ2-1
TGCAGTGCGGAGAGGACAGGGGCTCCAGATACGCAGTATTTT	CSAERTGAPDTQYF	TRBV20-1	TRBD1	.	14	TRBJ2-3
TGCAGTGCTAGACTGCGGGGGACCTCTGAGCAGTTCTTC	CSARLRGTSEQFF	TRBV20-1	TRBD2	many	13	TRBJ2-1
TGCGCCAGCAGCTTGGGAAGAGGGGGGGGACAGACTGAGCAGTTCTTC	CASSLGRGGGQTEQFF	TRBV5-1	.	.	16	TRBJ2-1
TGCGCCAGCAGCTCTTCCTCCGGTTACTCCTATAATTCACCCCTCCACTTT	CASSSSSGYSYNSPLHF	TRBV5-1	.	few	17	TRBJ1-6
TGTGCTAGTGGTTTGGTACTCCGACAGGGGGCGAAAGGCACCGGGGAGCTGTTTTTT	CASGLVLRQGAKGTGELFF	TRBV12-5	TRBD1	many	19	TRBJ2-2
TGTGCCAGCAGTAAGGGACAGGTGGGCAATCAGCCCCAGCATTTT	CASSKGQVGNQPQHF	TRBV6-1	TRBD1	many	15	TRBJ1-5
TGTGCCAGCAGTCCAGGACTGGACACTGAAGCTTTCTTT	CASSPGLDTEAFF	TRBV6-1	.	many	13	TRBJ1-1
TGTGCCACACCGGGACAGAGAGACACCGGGGAGCTGTTTTTT	CATPGQRDTGELFF	TRBV10-3	TRBD1	.	14	TRBJ2-2
TGTGCCTGTCGTTCCAAGGGAACGAACACTGAAGCTTTCTTT	CACRSKGTNTEAFF	TRBV30	.	.	14	TRBJ1-1
TGTGCCAGCAGTGAATCGAGGGGTTCGGTCGAGCAGTACTTC	CASSESRGSVEQYF	TRBV6-1	.	many	14	TRBJ2-7
TGCGCCAGCAGCTCGGGCGGCAGGGGGCAACAAGAGACCCAGTACTTC	CASSSGGRGQQETQYF	TRBV5-1	TRBD1	.	16	TRBJ2-5
TGCGCCAGCAGCTCGATTGGGAATGACTATGGCTACACCTTC	CASSSIGNDYGYTF	TRBV5-1	.	many	14	TRBJ1-2
TGTGCCAGCAGTTTGTACGGGGCCAATCAGCCCCAGCATTTT	CASSLYGANQPQHF	TRBV28	.	few	14	TRBJ1-5
TGTGCCAGCAGCCAAGATTTGGCACCTTATGGCTACACCTTC	CASSQDLAPYGYTF	TRBV4-2	.	.	14	TRBJ1-2
TGCAGTGCTACAACTAGCGGGAGGGCCGACAATGAGCAGTTCTTC	CSATTSGRADNEQFF	TRBV20-1	TRBD2	few	15	TRBJ2-1
TGTGCCAGCAGAATCGGGCCCGGGAGCAATCAGCCCCAGCATTTT	CASRIGPGSNQPQHF	TRBV7-8	.	many	15	TRBJ1-5